This T cell receptor (beta chain) is from a study of blood T cell repertoires in COVID-19. The overall study: Whether acute or convalescent, the COVID-19 samples came from the United States, Italy and Spain. T cells, B-cell-depleted T cells, or PBMCs provided the cDNA or gDNA that served as material.

Authors' analysis steps: Estimation of nucleated cell counts relied on the amplification of reference gene primers. The assay was immunoSEQ multiplex PCR, and TCRdb's table has in-frame clones only and misses some. The D gene and trimming were derived from the DNA, and the V and J assignments and clone size from that table. The profile shows around 70,000 clones, around nine tenths of them singletons. The CDR3 covers 11 residues. Deletions cut 7 bases from V and 2 bases from J, with 5 bases between. Germline CDR1 and CDR2: MNHEY and SVGAGI. The clonotype was recovered from a human donor in a cohort sampled during active COVID-19. V and J are TRBV6-5 and TRBJ1-2; D is unclear. Material for sequencing was peripheral blood. The CDR3 loop reads CASNGNYGYTF. CDR3 sequence (DNA): TGTGCCAGCAATGGCAACTATGGCTACACCTTC.